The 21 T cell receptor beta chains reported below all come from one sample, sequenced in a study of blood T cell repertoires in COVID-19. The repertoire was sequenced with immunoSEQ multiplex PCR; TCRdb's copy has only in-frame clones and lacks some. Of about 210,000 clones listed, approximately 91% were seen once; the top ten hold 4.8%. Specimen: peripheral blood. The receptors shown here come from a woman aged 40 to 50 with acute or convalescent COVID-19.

CDR3 loop: CASSAGLSYTF. The DNA of the CDR3 is TGTGCCAGCAGCGCCGGACTGAGCTACACCTTC. The chain is built from TRBV13 and TRBJ1-2; D is uncertain. Germline V gene sequence: CDR1 PRHDT, CDR2 FYEKMQ (reference sequence). V was shortened by 5 bases and J by 9 bases, with 10 bases between the two germline ends. The CDR3 has 11 residues.

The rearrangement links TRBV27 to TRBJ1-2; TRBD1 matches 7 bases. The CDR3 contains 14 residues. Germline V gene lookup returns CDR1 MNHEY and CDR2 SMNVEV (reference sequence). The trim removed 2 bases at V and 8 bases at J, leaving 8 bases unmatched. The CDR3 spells CASSLKAQGFGYTF. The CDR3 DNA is TGTGCCAGCAGTTTAAAGGCACAGGGGTTCGGCTACACCTTC.

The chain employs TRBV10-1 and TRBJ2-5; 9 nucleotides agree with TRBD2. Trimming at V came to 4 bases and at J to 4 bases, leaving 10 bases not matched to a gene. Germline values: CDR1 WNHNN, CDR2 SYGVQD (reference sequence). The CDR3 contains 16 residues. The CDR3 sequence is CASSAQRGAGAETQYF. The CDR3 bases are TGCGCCAGCAGTGCCCAGCGGGGGGCCGGGGCAGAGACCCAGTACTTC.

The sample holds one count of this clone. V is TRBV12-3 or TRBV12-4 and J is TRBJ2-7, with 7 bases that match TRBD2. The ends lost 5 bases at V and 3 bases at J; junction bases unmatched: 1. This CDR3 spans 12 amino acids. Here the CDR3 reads CASSPGGYEQYV. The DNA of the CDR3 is TGTGCCAGCAGTCCGGGGGGCTACGAGCAGTACGTC.

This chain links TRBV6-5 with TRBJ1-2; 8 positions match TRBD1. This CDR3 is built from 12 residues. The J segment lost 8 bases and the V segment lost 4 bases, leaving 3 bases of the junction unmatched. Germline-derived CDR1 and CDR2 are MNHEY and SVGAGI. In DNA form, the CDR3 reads TGTGCCAGCAGTTCGGGACAGGCCGGCTACACCTTC. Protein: CASSSGQAGYTF.

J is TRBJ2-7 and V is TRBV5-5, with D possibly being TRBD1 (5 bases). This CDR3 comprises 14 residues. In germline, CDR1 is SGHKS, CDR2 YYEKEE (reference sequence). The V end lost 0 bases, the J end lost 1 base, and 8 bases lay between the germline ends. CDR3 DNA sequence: TGTGCCAGCAGCTTGGCCACAGGTTCCTACGAGCAGTACGTC. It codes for CASSLATGSYEQYV.

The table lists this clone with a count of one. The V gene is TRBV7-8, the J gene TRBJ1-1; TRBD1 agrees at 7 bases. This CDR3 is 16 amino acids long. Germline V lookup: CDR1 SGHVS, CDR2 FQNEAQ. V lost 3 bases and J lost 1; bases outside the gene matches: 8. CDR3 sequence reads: CASSFRGLQQNTEAFF. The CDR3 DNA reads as TGTGCCAGCAGCTTCAGGGGGTTACAGCAGAACACTGAAGCTTTCTTT. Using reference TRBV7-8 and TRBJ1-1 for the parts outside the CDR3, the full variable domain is GAGVSQSPRYKVAKRGQDVALRCDPISGHVSLFWYQQALGQGPEFLTYFQNEAQLDKSGLPSDRFFAERPEGSVSTLKIQRTQQEDSAVYLCASSFRGLQQNTEAFFGQGTRLTVV.

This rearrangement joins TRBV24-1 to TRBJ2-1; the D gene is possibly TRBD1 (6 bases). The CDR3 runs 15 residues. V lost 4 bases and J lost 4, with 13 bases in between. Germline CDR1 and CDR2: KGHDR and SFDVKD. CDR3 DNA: TGTGCCACCAGTGAGGGCCAGGGGATATACAATGAGCAGTTCTTC. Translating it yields CATSEGQGIYNEQFF.

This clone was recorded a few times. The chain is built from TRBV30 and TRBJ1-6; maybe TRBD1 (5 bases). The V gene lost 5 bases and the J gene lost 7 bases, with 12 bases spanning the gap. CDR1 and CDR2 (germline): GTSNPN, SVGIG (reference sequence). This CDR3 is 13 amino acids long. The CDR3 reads CAWETVRNSPLHF. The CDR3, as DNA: TGTGCCTGGGAGACAGTGCGGAATTCACCCCTCCACTTT.

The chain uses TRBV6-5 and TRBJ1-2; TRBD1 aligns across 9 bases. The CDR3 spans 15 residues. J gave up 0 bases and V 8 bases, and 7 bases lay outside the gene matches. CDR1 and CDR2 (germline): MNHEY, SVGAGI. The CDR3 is CASYQTGGANYGYTF. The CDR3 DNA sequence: TGTGCCAGCTATCAGACAGGGGGTGCTAACTATGGCTACACCTTC.

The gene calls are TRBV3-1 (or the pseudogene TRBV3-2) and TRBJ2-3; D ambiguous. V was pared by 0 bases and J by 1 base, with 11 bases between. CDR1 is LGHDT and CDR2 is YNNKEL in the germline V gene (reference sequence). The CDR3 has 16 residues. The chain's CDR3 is CASSQEVSARTDTQYF. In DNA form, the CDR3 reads TGTGCCAGCAGCCAAGAGGTCAGCGCCCGCACAGATACGCAGTATTTT.

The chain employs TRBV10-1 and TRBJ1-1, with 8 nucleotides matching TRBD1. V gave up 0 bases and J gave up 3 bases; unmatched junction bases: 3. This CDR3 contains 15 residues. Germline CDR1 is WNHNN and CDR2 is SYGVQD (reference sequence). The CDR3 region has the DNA TGCGCCAGCAGTGAGTCTAACAGGGGGGACACTGAAGCTTTCTTT. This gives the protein CASSESNRGDTEAFF.

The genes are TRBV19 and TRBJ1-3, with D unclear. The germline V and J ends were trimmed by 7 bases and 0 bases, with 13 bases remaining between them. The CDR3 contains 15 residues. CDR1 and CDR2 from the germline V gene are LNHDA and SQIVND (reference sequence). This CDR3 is CASISTASSGNTIYF. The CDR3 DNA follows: TGTGCCAGTATCTCGACGGCTAGCTCTGGAAACACCATATATTTT.

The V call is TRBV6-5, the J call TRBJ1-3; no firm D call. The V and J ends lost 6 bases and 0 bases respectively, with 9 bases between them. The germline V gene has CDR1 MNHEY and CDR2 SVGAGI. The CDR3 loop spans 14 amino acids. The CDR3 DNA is TGTGCCAGCAGCCGACTCCTCTCTGGAAACACCATATATTTT. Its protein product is CASSRLLSGNTIYF.

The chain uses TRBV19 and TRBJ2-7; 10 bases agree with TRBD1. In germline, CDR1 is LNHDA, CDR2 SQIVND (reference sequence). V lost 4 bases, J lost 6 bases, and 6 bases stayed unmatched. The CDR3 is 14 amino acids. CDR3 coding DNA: TGTGCCAGTAGTACGAGACAGGGGGCGGTCGAGCAGTACGTC. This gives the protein CASSTRQGAVEQYV.

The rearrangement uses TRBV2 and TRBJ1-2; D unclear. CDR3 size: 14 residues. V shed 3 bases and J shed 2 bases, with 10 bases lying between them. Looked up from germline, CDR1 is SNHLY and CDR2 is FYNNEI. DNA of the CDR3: TGTGCCAGCAGTGATGCCCTTACAAACTATGGCTACACCTTC. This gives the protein CASSDALTNYGYTF.

The CDR3 spells CAWCPRGVNTEAFF. DNA for the CDR3: TGTGCCTGGTGCCCCAGGGGCGTGAACACTGAAGCTTTCTTT. The chain combines TRBV30 with TRBJ1-1; D perhaps matches TRBD1 (6 bases). CDR3 length equals 14 residues. CDR1 and CDR2 from the germline V gene are GTSNPN and SVGIG (reference sequence). V lost 5 bases and J lost 0, with 13 bases in between.

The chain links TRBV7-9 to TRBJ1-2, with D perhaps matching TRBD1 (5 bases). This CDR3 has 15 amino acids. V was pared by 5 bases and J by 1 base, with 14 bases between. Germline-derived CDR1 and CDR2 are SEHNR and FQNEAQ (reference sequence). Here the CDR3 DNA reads TGTGCCAGCAGCACCCAGACAGCTATTAACTATGGCTACACCTTC. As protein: CASSTQTAINYGYTF.

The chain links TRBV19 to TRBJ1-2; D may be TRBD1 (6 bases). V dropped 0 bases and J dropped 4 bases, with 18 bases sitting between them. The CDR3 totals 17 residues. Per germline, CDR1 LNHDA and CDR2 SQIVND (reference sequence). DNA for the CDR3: TGTGCCAGTAGTATAGATGTTCGACAGGAGATCGTCTATGGCTACACCTTC. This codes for CASSIDVRQEIVYGYTF. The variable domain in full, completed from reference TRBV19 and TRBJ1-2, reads DGGITQSPKYLFRKEGQNVTLSCEQNLNHDAMYWYRQDPGQGLRLIYYSQIVNDFQKGDIAEGYSVSREKKESFPLTVTSAQKNPTAFYLCASSIDVRQEIVYGYTFGSGTRLTVV.

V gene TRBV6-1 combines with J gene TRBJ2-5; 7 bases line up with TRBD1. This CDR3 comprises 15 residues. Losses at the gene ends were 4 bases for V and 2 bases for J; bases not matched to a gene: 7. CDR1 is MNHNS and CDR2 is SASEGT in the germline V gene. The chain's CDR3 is CASSAAQGYQETQYF. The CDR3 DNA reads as TGTGCCAGCAGTGCAGCACAGGGGTATCAAGAGACCCAGTACTTC.

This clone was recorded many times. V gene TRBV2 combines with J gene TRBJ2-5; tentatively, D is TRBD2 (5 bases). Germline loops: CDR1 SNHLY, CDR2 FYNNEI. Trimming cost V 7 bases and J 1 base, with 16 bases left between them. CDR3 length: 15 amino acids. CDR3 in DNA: TGTGCCAGCACCGTTCAATGGGGAGCCCAAGAGACCCAGTACTTC. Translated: CASTVQWGAQETQYF.